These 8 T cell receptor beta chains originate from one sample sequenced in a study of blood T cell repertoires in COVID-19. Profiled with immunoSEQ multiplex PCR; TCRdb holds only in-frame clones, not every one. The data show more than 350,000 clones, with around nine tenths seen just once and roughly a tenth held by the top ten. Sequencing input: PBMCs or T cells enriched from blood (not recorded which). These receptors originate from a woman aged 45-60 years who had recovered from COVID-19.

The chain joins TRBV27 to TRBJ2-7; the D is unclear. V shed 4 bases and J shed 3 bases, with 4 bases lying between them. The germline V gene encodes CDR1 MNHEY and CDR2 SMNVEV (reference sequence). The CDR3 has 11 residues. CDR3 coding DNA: TGTGCCAGCAGTTCCCACTACGAGCAGTACTTC. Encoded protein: CASSSHYEQYF.

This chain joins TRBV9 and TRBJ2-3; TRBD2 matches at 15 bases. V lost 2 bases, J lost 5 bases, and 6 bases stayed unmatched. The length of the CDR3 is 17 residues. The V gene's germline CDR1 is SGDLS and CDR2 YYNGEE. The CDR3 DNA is TGTGCCAGCAGCGTGGGGACTAGCGGGGGGTATGGAGATACGCAGTATTTT. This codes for CASSVGTSGGYGDTQYF.

CDR3 protein: CASSPAWGKSSYNEQFF. DNA of the CDR3: TGTGCCAGCAGCCCCGCCTGGGGCAAAAGCTCCTACAATGAGCAGTTCTTC. The genes are TRBV5-4 and TRBJ2-1; perhaps TRBD1 as D (5 bases). CDR1 is SGHNT and CDR2 is YYREEE in the germline V gene (reference sequence). V lost 4 bases, J lost 0 bases, and 17 bases lay in between. This CDR3 is built from 17 residues. Together with reference TRBV5-4 and TRBJ2-1, the CDR3 gives the full variable domain: ETGVTQSPTHLIKTRGQQVTLRCSSQSGHNTVSWYQQALGQGPQFIFQYYREEENGRGNFPPRFSGLQFPNYSSELNVNALELDDSALYLCASSPAWGKSSYNEQFFGPGTRLTVL.

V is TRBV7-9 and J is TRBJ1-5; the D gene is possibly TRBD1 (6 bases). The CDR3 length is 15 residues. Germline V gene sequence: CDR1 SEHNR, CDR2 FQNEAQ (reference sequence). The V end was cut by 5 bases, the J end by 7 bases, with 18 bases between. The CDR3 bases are TGTGCCAGCAGCCGAAGCGACAGGCGCGGGCAGCCCCAGCATTTT. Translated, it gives CASSRSDRRGQPQHF.

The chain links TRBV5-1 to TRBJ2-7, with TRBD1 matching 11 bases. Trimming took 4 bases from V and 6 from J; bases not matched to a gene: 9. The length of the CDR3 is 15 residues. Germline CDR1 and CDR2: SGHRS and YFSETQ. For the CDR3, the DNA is TGCGCCAGCAGCGTTCGGGACAGGGGGTCCGGCGAGCAGTACTTC. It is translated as CASSVRDRGSGEQYF.

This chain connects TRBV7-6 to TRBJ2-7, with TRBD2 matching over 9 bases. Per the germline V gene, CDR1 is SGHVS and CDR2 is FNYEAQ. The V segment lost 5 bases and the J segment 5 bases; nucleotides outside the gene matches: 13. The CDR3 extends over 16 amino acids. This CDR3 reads CASSRRGGTSPHEQYF. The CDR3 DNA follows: TGTGCCAGCAGCCGCCGAGGGGGGACTAGCCCTCACGAGCAGTACTTC.

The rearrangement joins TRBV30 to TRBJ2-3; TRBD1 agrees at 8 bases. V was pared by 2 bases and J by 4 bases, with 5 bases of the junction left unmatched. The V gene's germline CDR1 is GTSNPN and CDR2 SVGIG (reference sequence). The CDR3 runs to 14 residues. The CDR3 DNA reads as TGTGCCTGGAGTCCCGGACAGGGCCCAGATACGCAGTATTTT. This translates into CAWSPGQGPDTQYF. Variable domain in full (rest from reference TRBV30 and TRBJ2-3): SQTIHQWPATLVQPVGSPLSLECTVEGTSNPNLYWYRQAAGRGLQLLFYSVGIGQISSEVPQNLSASRPQDRQFILSSKKLLLSDSGFYLCAWSPGQGPDTQYFGPGTRLTVL.

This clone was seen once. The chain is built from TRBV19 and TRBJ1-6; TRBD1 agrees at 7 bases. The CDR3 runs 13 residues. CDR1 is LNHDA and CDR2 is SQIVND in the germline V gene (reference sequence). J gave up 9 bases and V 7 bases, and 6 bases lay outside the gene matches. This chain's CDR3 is CASNRGSASPLHF. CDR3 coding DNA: TGTGCCAGTAACAGGGGAAGCGCTTCACCCCTCCACTTT.